One and the same sample provided the 31 T cell receptor beta chains below, sequenced in a study of blood T cell repertoires in COVID-19. Produced via immunoSEQ multiplex PCR; TCRdb's table is partial and in-frame only. The sample has tens of thousands of clones, roughly 85% seen once. The sample taken for sequencing was peripheral blood. These receptors were obtained from a man in his forties with acute or convalescent COVID-19.

The J gene is TRBJ1-5, the V gene TRBV6-4, with 8 bases fitting TRBD1. Germline CDR1 MRHNA, CDR2 SNTAGT. CDR3 length: 16 amino acids. With V trimmed by 4 bases and J by 5 bases, 10 bases remained unmatched. The CDR3 reads CASSGWGQAPYQPQHF. The DNA of the CDR3 is TGTGCCAGCAGTGGGTGGGGACAGGCCCCCTATCAGCCCCAGCATTTT.

The chain combines TRBV25-1 with TRBJ1-2, with D perhaps matching TRBD1 (5 bases). CDR1 MGHDK and CDR2 SYGVNS come from the germline V gene. The V end was cut by 9 bases, the J end by 3 bases, with 8 bases between. The CDR3 sequence is 11 residues long. CDR3 coding DNA: TGTGCCAGGCCAGGGTACTATGGCTACACCTTC. Its protein is CARPGYYGYTF.

The chain employs TRBV28 and TRBJ1-1, with TRBD1 as a possible D gene (6 bases). Germline-derived CDR1 and CDR2 are MDHEN and SYDVKM. The CDR3 length is 12 residues. The V end was cut by 5 bases, the J end by 11 bases, with 15 bases between. The DNA for the CDR3 is TGTGCCAGCAGTATTCGGACAGACGACGCTTTCTTT. It specifies CASSIRTDDAFF.

The J gene is TRBJ1-2, the V gene TRBV10-3; D is perhaps TRBD1 (6 bases). This CDR3 is 13 amino acids long. The V end lost 7 bases, the J end lost 6 bases, and 15 bases lay between the germline ends. Per the germline V gene, CDR1 is ENHRY and CDR2 is SYGVKD. DNA for the CDR3: TGTGCCATCACTGGGGACATCAAACATGGCTACACCTTC. Translated, it gives CAITGDIKHGYTF.

The chain has TRBV6-5 and TRBJ1-6; 7 bases are shared with TRBD1. The CDR3 loop spans 13 amino acids. Unmatched junction bases numbered 2, after V lost 4 bases and J lost 8 bases. The V gene's germline CDR1 is MNHEY and CDR2 SVGAGI. The CDR3 loop is CASSFQGDSPLHF. CDR3 nucleotides: TGTGCCAGCAGTTTCCAGGGGGATTCACCCCTCCACTTT.

This chain connects TRBV27 to TRBJ2-1; weak D call: TRBD2 (6 bases). From germline, CDR1 is MNHEY and CDR2 SMNVEV (reference sequence). V was pared by 2 bases and J by 9 bases, with 17 bases between. The CDR3 loop spans 15 amino acids. Here the CDR3 DNA reads TGTGCCAGCAGTTTAGGCGGGACTGTCTCCACTGAGCAGTTCTTC. This translates into CASSLGGTVSTEQFF.

The chain has TRBV4-1 and TRBJ2-5; D unclear. Per germline, CDR1 MGHRA and CDR2 YSYEKL. This CDR3 is built from 12 residues. V was shortened by 1 base and J by 5 bases, with 5 bases between the two germline ends. The CDR3 here is CASSQVAETQYF. The CDR3, as DNA: TGCGCCAGCAGCCAAGTCGCGGAGACCCAGTACTTC.

The chain recombines TRBV28 with TRBJ1-2; TRBD1 agrees at 8 bases. CDR3 length: 17 amino acids. Trimming removed 2 bases from V and 10 bases from J; junction bases left unmatched: 18. The germline V gene encodes CDR1 MDHEN and CDR2 SYDVKM. CDR3 loop: CASSLTPLRKTGADYTF. The CDR3 nucleotides are TGTGCCAGCAGTTTAACCCCCCTCCGAAAGACAGGGGCCGACTACACCTTC.

The CDR3 spells CASSQEDFSGNTIYF. Written as DNA, the CDR3 is TGTGCCAGCAGCCAAGAGGACTTCTCTGGAAACACCATATATTTT. The rearrangement links TRBV4-2 to TRBJ1-3; no reliable D call. V was pared by 0 bases and J by 0 bases, with 6 bases between. Germline loops: CDR1 LGHNA, CDR2 YNFKEQ. This CDR3 region has 15 residues.

This clone came up once. The chain employs TRBV11-3 and TRBJ1-5, with D perhaps matching TRBD1 (5 bases). The CDR3 totals 12 residues. In germline, CDR1 is SGHNT, CDR2 YENEEA. V lost 5 bases, J lost 11 bases, and 13 bases lay in between. As DNA, the CDR3 is TGTGCCAGCAGCCTTCCCGGGGGGGCCCAGCATTTT. Translated: CASSLPGGAQHF.

The rearrangement uses TRBV21-1 and TRBJ2-1; TRBD2, the D gene given by the table, was not confirmed from the DNA. TRBV21-1 is classified as a pseudogene. The CDR3 extends over 17 amino acids. The CDR3 protein is CASSLPGTINSYNEQFF. As DNA, the CDR3 is TGTGCCAGCAGCCTGCCGGGTACAATTAACTCCTACAATGAGCAGTTCTTC.

This clone has only one observation. V and J are TRBV30 and TRBJ2-1; TRBD1 matches at 9 bases. In germline, CDR1 is GTSNPN, CDR2 SVGIG (reference sequence). J was trimmed by 6 bases and V by 7 bases; bases with no gene match: 10. The CDR3 loop spans 14 amino acids. CDR3 in DNA: TGTGCCTCCCAAGGACAGGGGCTCGGCAATGAGCAGTTCTTC. It is translated as CASQGQGLGNEQFF.

This clone was seen only once. The chain recombines TRBV6-5 with TRBJ1-3, with 7 bases that match TRBD1. The CDR3 has 14 amino acids. V was pared by 6 bases and J by 4 bases, with 6 bases of the junction left unmatched. Germline V CDR1 and CDR2: MNHEY, SVGAGI. CDR3 residues: CASSPDRVGNTIYF. The CDR3 region has the DNA TGTGCCAGCAGCCCAGACAGGGTGGGAAACACCATATATTTT.

The chain is built from TRBV11-3 and TRBJ1-4; D is perhaps TRBD1 (6 bases). This CDR3 is built from 14 residues. V was cut by 5 bases and J by 8 bases, with 15 bases left in between. Germline CDR1 SGHNT, CDR2 YENEEA. CDR3 sequence reads: CASSRRQVGEKLFF. For the CDR3, the DNA is TGTGCCAGCAGCCGTCGACAGGTCGGCGAAAAACTGTTTTTT.

This chain's CDR3 is CASSNPGQPQHF. The CDR3 nucleotides are TGTGCCAGCAGTAACCCGGGGCAGCCCCAGCATTTT. The chain has TRBV27 and TRBJ1-5; no firm D call. CDR1 and CDR2 from the germline V gene are MNHEY and SMNVEV (reference sequence). Between the trimmed V and J ends, which lost 5 bases and 7 bases, there was a span of 9 bases. The CDR3 runs to 12 residues.

The V gene is TRBV27, the J gene TRBJ2-4; 7 bases are shared with TRBD1. J gave up 0 bases and V 6 bases, and 11 bases lay outside the gene matches. Germline V lookup: CDR1 MNHEY, CDR2 SMNVEV (reference sequence). The length of the CDR3 is 17 residues. The CDR3 coding sequence is TGTGCCAGCAGGCTAACCGGGACAGCACTAGCCAAAAACATTCAGTACTTC. It is translated as CASRLTGTALAKNIQYF.

The chain combines TRBV7-2 with TRBJ1-6; TRBD1 is a possible D gene (6 bases). Germline CDR1 and CDR2: SGHTA and FQGNSA. This CDR3 spans 15 amino acids. V was clipped by 1 base and J by 7 bases, with 11 bases between them. The DNA of the CDR3 is TGTGCCAGCAGCTTAGTACAGGGAAACAATTCACCCCTCCACTTT. As protein: CASSLVQGNNSPLHF.

The V gene is TRBV5-6, the J gene TRBJ2-4, with D perhaps matching TRBD1 (6 bases). V shed 1 base and J shed 1 base, with 6 bases lying between them. CDR1 SGHDT and CDR2 YYEEEE come from the germline V gene. There are 14 residues in the CDR3. In DNA form, the CDR3 reads TGTGCCAGCAGCTTGACAGGGGCCAAAAACATTCAGTACTTC. Translating gives CASSLTGAKNIQYF.

This sequence joins TRBV6-5 and TRBJ2-2; possibly TRBD2 for D (5 bases). This CDR3 comprises 14 residues. CDR1 is MNHEY, CDR2 SVGAGI, per germline. V dropped 3 bases and J dropped 5 bases, with 10 bases sitting between them. CDR3 region: CASSYKGETGELFF. Here the CDR3 DNA reads TGTGCCAGCAGTTATAAGGGAGAGACCGGGGAGCTGTTTTTT.

V and J are TRBV2 and TRBJ1-2; D is unresolved. Germline V gene lookup returns CDR1 SNHLY and CDR2 FYNNEI. The CDR3 has 16 residues. V was shortened by 0 bases and J by 3 bases, with 14 bases between the two germline ends. The CDR3, as DNA: TGTGCCAGCAGTGAAGCGGTGGGTCTCGGAGACTATGGCTACACCTTC. Translation gives CASSEAVGLGDYGYTF.

This sequence joins TRBV11-3 and TRBJ1-3, with a possible D match to TRBD1 (5 bases). The V gene's germline CDR1 is SGHNT and CDR2 YENEEA. This CDR3 is built from 15 residues. V was cut by 3 bases and J by 4 bases, with 13 bases left in between. CDR3 in amino acids: CASSFDRASGNTIYF. The CDR3 DNA follows: TGTGCCAGCAGCTTCGACAGAGCCTCAGGAAACACCATATATTTT.

The chain carries TRBV2 and TRBJ1-3; TRBD1 matches at 8 bases. This CDR3 spans 15 amino acids. The J segment lost 0 bases and the V segment lost 4 bases, leaving 2 bases of the junction unmatched. Per the germline V gene, CDR1 is SNHLY and CDR2 is FYNNEI. The CDR3, as DNA: TGTGCCAGCAGTGGTGACAGGGGCTCTGGAAACACCATATATTTT. Its protein is CASSGDRGSGNTIYF.

The chain employs TRBV2 and TRBJ1-1, with 7 bases identical to TRBD1. The germline CDR1 and CDR2 sequences are SNHLY and FYNNEI. V lost 6 bases, J lost 4 bases, and 8 bases stayed unmatched. The CDR3 contains 14 residues. The CDR3 sequence is CASRVDRAGTEAFF. The CDR3 DNA reads TGTGCCAGCAGGGTCGACAGGGCGGGCACTGAAGCTTTCTTT. The whole variable domain, filled in from reference TRBV2 and TRBJ1-1, reads EPEVTQTPSHQVTQMGQEVILRCVPISNHLYFYWYRQILGQKVEFLVSFYNNEISEKSEIFDDQFSVERPDGSNFTLKIRSTKLEDSAMYFCASRVDRAGTEAFFGQGTRLTVV.

The chain employs TRBV27 and TRBJ1-5; D gene ambiguous. The CDR3 is 14 amino acids. Trimming pared 4 bases from V and 0 bases from J, leaving 7 bases between. Germline assignment: CDR1 MNHEY and CDR2 SMNVEV (reference sequence). The CDR3 reads CASSSYYSNQPQHF. The CDR3 DNA follows: TGTGCCAGCAGTTCTTATTATAGCAATCAGCCCCAGCATTTT.

In its sample, this clone was seen a few times. The V and J genes are TRBV4-2 and TRBJ1-2; the match to TRBD1 covers 7 bases. Per the germline V gene, CDR1 is LGHNA and CDR2 is YNFKEQ. The length of the CDR3 is 14 residues. The V segment lost 4 bases and the J segment 5 bases; nucleotides outside the gene matches: 7. The CDR3 is CASSPAGTAYGYTF. As DNA, the CDR3 is TGTGCCAGCAGCCCGGCCGGGACAGCTTATGGCTACACCTTC.

This chain uses TRBV5-4 with TRBJ1-6; 12 bases match TRBD1. The ends lost 4 bases at V and 8 bases at J; junction bases unmatched: 7. Germline CDR1 and CDR2: SGHNT and YYREEE (reference sequence). The CDR3 covers 16 residues. CDR3 in DNA: TGTGCCAGCAGCGCCGGGACAGGGGGCGTTGATTCACCCCTCCACTTT. Its protein is CASSAGTGGVDSPLHF.

The chain links TRBV7-2 to TRBJ1-1, with D maybe TRBD1 (6 bases). V lost 5 bases to trimming and J lost 3 bases, with 16 bases between them. This CDR3 is built from 15 residues. From germline, CDR1 is SGHTA and CDR2 FQGNSA. The CDR3: CASSVRGKGDTEAFF. The CDR3 nucleotides read TGTGCCAGCAGCGTGAGGGGTAAGGGGGACACTGAAGCTTTCTTT. The whole variable domain, filled in from reference TRBV7-2 and TRBJ1-1, reads GAGVSQSPSNKVTEKGKDVELRCDPISGHTALYWYRQSLGQGLEFLIYFQGNSAPDKSGLPSDRFSAERTGGSVSTLTIQRTQQEDSAVYLCASSVRGKGDTEAFFGQGTRLTVV.

The gene calls are TRBV6-2 or TRBV6-3 and TRBJ2-5, with D possibly being TRBD1 (6 bases). Germline CDR1 is MNHEY and CDR2 is SVGEGT. V was pared by 0 bases and J by 7 bases, with 15 bases between. The length of the CDR3 is 15 residues. In nucleotides, the CDR3 is TGTGCCAGCAGTTACTCGGCGGCCCTAGGGGGGACCCAGTACTTC. It translates to CASSYSAALGGTQYF.

Only one count was recorded for this clone. The chain uses TRBV5-6 and TRBJ1-2, with 9 bases aligning to TRBD1. CDR1 and CDR2 (germline): SGHDT, YYEEEE. The ends lost 0 bases at V and 6 bases at J; junction bases unmatched: 6. This CDR3 region has 15 residues. CDR3 in DNA: TGTGCCAGCAGCTTGGGGGACAGGGACGCAAATGGCTACACCTTC. This gives the protein CASSLGDRDANGYTF.

The chain combines TRBV24-1 with TRBJ2-1; the match to TRBD2 covers 10 bases. CDR3 length: 15 amino acids. The germline V gene encodes CDR1 KGHDR and CDR2 SFDVKD. J gave up 4 bases and V 5 bases, and 4 bases lay outside the gene matches. The CDR3 loop reads CATSVGLADYNEQFF. DNA of the CDR3: TGTGCCACCAGTGTTGGACTAGCGGATTACAATGAGCAGTTCTTC.

The J gene is TRBJ1-5, the V gene TRBV2, with 7 bases that match TRBD1. CDR3 size: 15 residues. CDR1 is SNHLY and CDR2 is FYNNEI in the germline V gene. V lost 8 bases to trimming and J lost 7 bases; unmatched junction nucleotides: 14. The CDR3 loop is CASRGIQGKGQPQHF. As DNA, the CDR3 is TGTGCCAGCCGCGGTATACAGGGGAAGGGGCAGCCCCAGCATTTT.